The next 8 T cell receptor beta chains were all read from a single sample in a study of blood T cell repertoires in COVID-19. Assay: immunoSEQ multiplex PCR; the TCRdb copy retains only in-frame clones and omits some. The sample consists of some 71,000 clones, roughly 86% of them appearing once. The source material was peripheral blood. Source of these receptors: a woman aged 70-85 years with acute or convalescent COVID-19.

This chain connects TRBV7-2 to TRBJ2-7; D might be TRBD1 (6 bases). The CDR3 runs to 16 residues. V lost 5 bases and J 0 bases, leaving 17 bases between the germline ends. CDR1 and CDR2 (germline): SGHTA, FQGNSA. DNA of the CDR3: TGTGCCAGCAGCCATACCCGGACAGAGAGCTCCTACGAGCAGTACTTC. As protein: CASSHTRTESSYEQYF.

The chain joins TRBV10-3 to TRBJ2-3; tentatively, D is TRBD2 (6 bases). CDR1 ENHRY and CDR2 SYGVKD come from the germline V gene. The CDR3 loop spans 16 amino acids. Trimming took 5 bases from V and 0 from J, leaving 15 bases between them. The CDR3 protein is CAISPQGSGSTDTQYF. Here the CDR3 DNA reads TGTGCCATCAGTCCACAAGGGAGCGGGAGCACAGATACGCAGTATTTT.

V and J are TRBV19 and TRBJ2-7; tentative D call: TRBD2 (5 bases). This CDR3 is built from 15 residues. The germline V gene has CDR1 LNHDA and CDR2 SQIVND (reference sequence). V was pared by 4 bases and J by 3 bases, with 16 bases between. CDR3 DNA sequence: TGTGCCAGTAGTACGGTTGTGGGAGTCCGCTACGAGCAGTACTTC. This sequence encodes CASSTVVGVRYEQYF. Variable domain in full (rest from reference TRBV19 and TRBJ2-7): DGGITQSPKYLFRKEGQNVTLSCEQNLNHDAMYWYRQDPGQGLRLIYYSQIVNDFQKGDIAEGYSVSREKKESFPLTVTSAQKNPTAFYLCASSTVVGVRYEQYFGPGTRLTVT.

The J gene is TRBJ2-2, the V gene TRBV27, with 11 bases lining up with TRBD2. The CDR3 totals 17 residues. CDR1 is MNHEY, CDR2 SMNVEV, per germline (reference sequence). The J segment lost 3 bases and the V segment lost 5 bases, leaving 8 bases of the junction unmatched. The CDR3 sequence is CASSPISGRVDTGELFF. The CDR3 region has the DNA TGTGCCAGCAGTCCGATTAGCGGGAGGGTTGACACCGGGGAGCTGTTTTTT.

The chain uses TRBV3-1 (or the pseudogene TRBV3-2) and TRBJ1-5; D is perhaps TRBD1 (5 bases). The CDR3 has 18 amino acids. Deletions cut 3 bases from V and 0 bases from J, with 18 bases between. Germline V CDR1 and CDR2: LGHDT, YNNKEL (reference sequence). Here the CDR3 reads CASSQGQGSGYSNQPQHF. CDR3 DNA: TGTGCCAGCAGCCAGGGGCAGGGTAGCGGATATAGCAATCAGCCCCAGCATTTT.

V and J are TRBV6-5 and TRBJ1-1, with a possible D match to TRBD1 (6 bases). CDR3 size: 14 residues. Germline CDR1 and CDR2: MNHEY and SVGAGI. V shed 2 bases and J shed 2 bases, with 9 bases lying between them. The CDR3 bases are TGTGCCAGCAGTTACCAGGGGCCCAACACTGAAGCTTTCTTT. Its protein product is CASSYQGPNTEAFF.

The chain carries TRBV18 and TRBJ2-7, with 9 bases aligning to TRBD1. V trimming: 2 bases; J trimming: 5 bases; junction bases outside the gene matches: 7. The germline V gene encodes CDR1 KGHSH and CDR2 LQKENI. The CDR3 length is 15 residues. CDR3 in amino acids: CASSPGVRDRDEQYF. The CDR3 DNA sequence: TGTGCCAGCTCACCAGGGGTTAGGGACAGGGACGAGCAGTACTTC.

The DNA for the CDR3 is TGTGCCAGCAGGGCCGGGGGGGTCTACGAGCAGTACTTC. Amino acids: CASRAGGVYEQYF. The chain carries TRBV6-6 and TRBJ2-7, with TRBD2 matching over 8 bases. This CDR3 has 13 residues. V lost 6 bases and J lost 3; bases outside the gene matches: 4. Germline CDR1 MNHNY, CDR2 SVGAGI (reference sequence).